One sample yielded the 6 T cell receptor beta chains listed below, sequenced in a study of tumor-infiltrating lymphocytes in oesophageal squamous cell carcinoma. TCRdb redid the calling of the PCR reads with MiXCR, one entry per CDR3 protein. This sample carries 10,000 to 14,000 distinct CDR3 sequences, roughly 60% of them seen once, and the ten largest clones take about a third. The sequencing sample was made of esophageal tumor tissue. The origin of the receptors is a male donor with esophageal squamous cell carcinoma.

This clonotype was detected once. The chain couples TRBV7-6 to TRBJ2-7; 8 positions match TRBD1. CDR1 and CDR2 (germline): SGHVS, FNYEAQ. Trimming removed 2 bases from V and 3 bases from J; junction bases left unmatched: 6. The length of the CDR3 is 15 residues. This CDR3 reads CASSLRAGGDYEQYF. The CDR3 nucleotides are TGTGCCAGCAGCTTAAGGGCAGGGGGCGACTACGAGCAGTACTTC.

The chain carries TRBV11-3 and TRBJ2-5, with 9 positions matching TRBD2. Germline V lookup: CDR1 SGHNT, CDR2 YENEEA. V was pared by 1 base and J by 11 bases, with 14 bases of the junction left unmatched. The CDR3 covers 16 residues. For the CDR3, the DNA is TGTGCCAGCAGCTTAGGGGGACTAGCTTCCTACAATGAGCAGTACTTC. Translated, it gives CASSLGGLASYNEQYF.

The genes are TRBV7-3 and TRBJ2-1; TRBD2 matches at 8 bases. CDR1 is SGHTA and CDR2 is FQGTGA in the germline V gene. CDR3 length equals 18 residues. Trimming cost V 8 bases and J 4 bases; bases outside gene matches: 19. The CDR3 spells CASGTGGRLRGVYNEQFF. The CDR3 coding sequence is TGTGCCAGCGGTACGGGCGGGAGGCTTCGGGGAGTGTACAATGAGCAGTTCTTC.

The chain has TRBV7-2 and TRBJ2-5, with D possibly being TRBD1 or TRBD2 (5 bases each). The CDR3 consists of 14 residues. Trimming stripped 6 bases from V and 4 bases from J, with 15 bases between. The germline V gene encodes CDR1 SGHTA and CDR2 FQGNSA. CDR3 protein: CASSPRDGRETQYF. The CDR3 DNA is TGTGCCAGCAGTCCTAGGGACGGAAGAGAGACCCAGTACTTC. Using reference TRBV7-2 and TRBJ2-5 for the parts outside the CDR3, the full variable domain is GAGVSQSPSNKVTEKGKDVELRCDPISGHTALYWYRQSLGQGLEFLIYFQGNSAPDKSGLPSDRFSAERTGGSVSTLTIQRTQQEDSAVYLCASSPRDGRETQYFGPGTRLLVL.

This chain connects TRBV7-2 to TRBJ2-1; maybe TRBD2 (6 bases). The DNA end is a closer match to TRBJ2-7, so the J assignment may be wrong. The CDR3 is 14 residues long. The V gene's germline CDR1 is SGHTA and CDR2 FQGNSA. The CDR3 nucleotides read TGTGCCAGCACTAGGACTACCGATAGGATAGAGCAGTACTTC. It specifies CASTRTTDRIEQYF.

This clonotype came up many times. This chain connects TRBV6-1 to TRBJ1-5; no clear D gene. The V end lost 1 base, the J end lost 5 bases, and 0 bases lay between the germline ends. Germline-derived CDR1 and CDR2 are MNHNS and SASEGT. This CDR3 has 11 amino acids. CDR3 in DNA: TGTGCCAGCAGTGAAGATCAGCCCCAGCATTTT. Its translation is CASSEDQPQHF.